These 8 T cell receptor beta chains were sequenced from one sample in a study of T-cell memory formation after mild COVID-19. TCRdb re-called the 5' RACE reads through MiXCR, storing one row per CDR3 protein. Seen here are just over 300,000 distinct CDR3 sequences, roughly 21% observed once, and the top ten hold more than 20%. The material sequenced was PBMCs or a T cell subset sorted from them (not recorded which). The receptors originated from a man in his late teens or twenties who had mild COVID-19 (a few samples of this study predate the infection). Cell type and time point are not known.

The chain links TRBV5-1 to TRBJ1-1; 10 bases are a match to TRBD1. CDR3 length: 16 residues. With 1 base clipped from V and 0 bases from J, the junction kept 3 bases outside the gene matches. In germline, CDR1 is SGHRS, CDR2 YFSETQ. CDR3 sequence reads: CASSLRTGGLNTEAFF. CDR3 bases: TGCGCCAGCAGCTTGAGGACAGGGGGGCTGAACACTGAAGCTTTCTTT.

The chain carries TRBV5-1 and TRBJ2-3; perhaps TRBD2 as D (6 bases). The CDR3 loop spans 16 amino acids. The germline gives CDR1 SGHRS, CDR2 YFSETQ. V lost 3 bases and J lost 6, with 20 bases in between. The DNA for the CDR3 is TGCGCCAGCAGCTGGGGGGATGGCATGTGGACGGATACGCAGTATTTT. Amino acid sequence: CASSWGDGMWTDTQYF.

This clonotype was seen ten or more times. This chain connects TRBV7-8 to TRBJ1-1, with D uncertain. The ends were cut back, 5 bases at V and 1 base at J, with 8 bases in the middle. The germline gives CDR1 SGHVS, CDR2 FQNEAQ. The CDR3 length is 13 residues. CDR3 sequence: CASSRRGNTEAFF. The DNA for the CDR3 is TGTGCCAGCAGCCGTCGGGGGAACACTGAAGCTTTCTTT.

The rearrangement links TRBV7-2 to TRBJ1-3, with TRBD1 identical over 7 bases. The CDR3 length is 17 residues. J was trimmed by 0 bases and V by 7 bases; bases with no gene match: 12. Germline V gene sequence: CDR1 SGHTA, CDR2 FQGNSA. The CDR3 loop is CASNQPTGTYSGNTIYF. The CDR3 nucleotides are TGTGCCAGCAATCAACCGACAGGGACCTACTCTGGAAACACCATATATTTT.

A few counts support this clonotype. The V call is TRBV7-6, the J call TRBJ2-7; no reliable D call. The CDR3 consists of 15 residues. In germline, CDR1 is SGHVS, CDR2 FNYEAQ. Trimming stripped 3 bases from V and 2 bases from J, with 14 bases between. This CDR3 reads CASSFYGKGTYEQYF. Here the CDR3 DNA reads TGTGCCAGCAGCTTTTACGGAAAAGGGACCTACGAGCAGTACTTC.

The chain combines TRBV5-6 with TRBJ2-3; 7 bases map to TRBD1. CDR3 size: 15 residues. J lost 3 bases, V lost 1 base, and 5 bases had no gene match. Germline CDR1 reads SGHDT; CDR2 reads YYEEEE. Here the CDR3 reads CASSLNRGHTDTQYF. The DNA of the CDR3 is TGTGCCAGCAGCTTGAATAGGGGGCATACAGATACGCAGTATTTT.

This clonotype was seen more than once but under ten times. The rearrangement uses TRBV5-1 and TRBJ2-7; D is perhaps TRBD1 (6 bases). The germline gives CDR1 SGHRS, CDR2 YFSETQ. The CDR3 is made up of 16 amino acids. The ends were cut back, 0 bases at V and 0 bases at J, with 13 bases in the middle. The CDR3 protein is CASSLVAGASSYEQYV. Here the CDR3 DNA reads TGCGCCAGCAGCTTGGTAGCAGGGGCGAGCTCCTACGAGCAGTACGTC.

This clonotype was seen ten or more times. The rearrangement links TRBV5-1 to TRBJ2-1; 9 bases match TRBD1. Germline V gene lookup returns CDR1 SGHRS and CDR2 YFSETQ. Trimming at V came to 3 bases and at J to 8 bases, leaving 15 bases not matched to a gene. CDR3 size: 17 residues. CDR3 nucleotide sequence: TGCGCCAGCAGCTCGGGACAGGGTCGGCGGGGGTTGTATGAGCAGTTCTTC. Translated, it gives CASSSGQGRRGLYEQFF. The complete variable domain, with remaining parts taken from reference TRBV5-1 and TRBJ2-1, reads KAGVTQTPRYLIKTRGQQVTLSCSPISGHRSVSWYQQTPGQGLQFLFEYFSETQRNKGNFPGRFSGRQFSNSRSEMNVSTLELGDSALYLCASSSGQGRRGLYEQFFGPGTRLTVL.